The 5 T cell receptor beta chains reported below all come from one sample, sequenced in a study of shared clonotypes between healthy human individuals. Sequencing used immunoSEQ multiplex PCR; TCRdb keeps in-frame clones, though not all of them. The sample has some 500,000 clones; more than 70% are singletons. The specimen sequenced was PBMCs. All receptors come from a woman aged 40 to 50 in good health. Some clones in this sample may be carry-over from other donors' samples.

This clone was seen a single time. Sequence at one end of the junction differs from germline and may be a read error. V usage is TRBV5-5 and J usage is TRBJ2-7; D remains unclear. The germline V gene has CDR1 SGHKS and CDR2 YYEKEE (reference sequence). This CDR3 region has 8 residues. In DNA, the CDR3 is TGTGCCAAACACGCCGGACACTTC. This codes for CAKHAGHF.

The chain uses TRBV28 and TRBJ1-2, with 9 bases lining up with TRBD1. Trimming cost V 3 bases and J 2 bases; bases outside gene matches: 7. Germline loops: CDR1 MDHEN, CDR2 SYDVKM. The CDR3 loop spans 16 amino acids. DNA of the CDR3: TGTGCCAGCAGTTTCCCCTACAGGGGGCAAAACTATGGCTACACCTTC. This gives the protein CASSFPYRGQNYGYTF.

This clone was found once. The likely explanation is a read error, given a far larger clone one base away. This chain uses TRBV6-1 with TRBJ1-5, with unresolved D. Germline V CDR1 and CDR2: MNHNS, SASEGT. This CDR3 is 13 amino acids long. CDR3 nucleotides: TGTGCCAGCAGTGATCTTAGCAATCAGTCCCAGCATTTT. This gives the protein CASSDLSNQSQHF.

This clone turned up a few times. This chain uses TRBV14 with TRBJ1-1, with TRBD1 matching 7 bases. Germline V gene data show CDR1 as SGHDN and CDR2 as FVKESK. The ends lost 5 bases at V and 0 bases at J; junction bases unmatched: 6. The CDR3 covers 15 residues. The CDR3 DNA sequence: TGTGCCAGCAGCAAGACAGGGAGGATGAACACTGAAGCTTTCTTT. Protein sequence: CASSKTGRMNTEAFF.

The chain couples TRBV5-4 to TRBJ2-7, with TRBD1 as a possible D gene (6 bases). The CDR3 loop spans 15 amino acids. Trimming pared 4 bases from V and 3 bases from J, leaving 17 bases between. The V gene's germline CDR1 is SGHNT and CDR2 YYREEE (reference sequence). Here the CDR3 DNA reads TGTGCCAGCAGCCTGCAGGGGCCGTCTCACTACGAGCAGTACTTC. Translating gives CASSLQGPSHYEQYF.